Listed below are T cell receptor beta chains from one sample, sequenced in a study of blood T cell repertoires in COVID-19. Only in-frame clones appear in the TCRdb table, and some are missing; sequencing was by immunoSEQ multiplex PCR. The repertoire holds around 230,000 clones, with roughly 88% as singletons. The sample taken for sequencing was peripheral blood. All receptors come from a man aged 35 to 55 who had recovered from COVID-19. The CDR3 runs from the conserved cysteine through the conserved F or W. The order of the fields is J gene, clone size, V gene, D gene, CDR3 DNA, CDR3 protein. The D gene is left open where the match is weak. Clone size is stated in some rows and not others, as once, few, many or a class when expanded.

TRBJ2-2,NA,TRBV7-8,NA,TGTGCCAGCAGCTTAGTGGACTACATCGGGGAGCTGTTTTTT,CASSLVDYIGELFF
TRBJ2-7,NA,TRBV7-9,TRBD2,TGTGCCAGCAGCTTAGCGCTGGGGGAGGGAACTTACGAGCAGTACTTC,CASSLALGEGTYEQYF
TRBJ2-1,NA,TRBV20-1,NA,TGCAGTGCTAGCGTAGTCAATGAGCAGTTCTTC,CSASVVNEQFF
TRBJ2-7,NA,TRBV10-1,TRBD1,TGCGCCAGCAGTGAAACAGGGGGCTCGGACGAGCAGTACTTC,CASSETGGSDEQYF
TRBJ2-7,NA,TRBV30,NA,TGTGCCTGGCTCGGTCCGGGGGAGCAGTACTTC,CAWLGPGEQYF
TRBJ2-7,NA,TRBV7-2,NA,TGTGCCAGCAGCCCGTCTCCGGGGGACGAGCAGTACTTC,CASSPSPGDEQYF
TRBJ2-5,NA,TRBV5-4,NA,TGTGCCAGCAGTATCAGGGACTCAGCAGAGACCCAGTACTTC,CASSIRDSAETQYF
TRBJ2-1,NA,TRBV5-6,TRBD2,TGTGCCAGCAGCGGGGGAGTAGCGGGAGCTGTCAATGAGCAGTTCTTC,CASSGGVAGAVNEQFF
TRBJ2-2,few,TRBV2,NA,TGTGCCAGCAGTGACTCGTTTCGCACCGGGGAGCTGTTTTTT,CASSDSFRTGELFF
TRBJ2-6,NA,TRBV27,TRBD2,TGTGCCAGCAGTCCGGGGGGGAGGGCCAACGTCCTGACTTTC,CASSPGGRANVLTF
TRBJ1-2,NA,TRBV4-3,TRBD1,TGCGCCAGCAGCCCTAGAGGACAGGGGCTGTTAGAGGGCTACACCTTC,CASSPRGQGLLEGYTF
TRBJ1-6,NA,TRBV24-1,NA,TGTGCCACCAGTGACTCACAGGGAAATAATTCACCCCTCCACTTT,CATSDSQGNNSPLHF
TRBJ1-5,NA,TRBV9,TRBD1,TGTGCCAGCAGCCCACAGGGGGCGTTTGGCCAGCCCCAGCATTTT,CASSPQGAFGQPQHF
TRBJ2-1,once,TRBV5-1,NA,TGCGCCAGCAGCCAAGGGGACAACAATGAGCAGTTCTTC,CASSQGDNNEQFF
TRBJ2-7,few,TRBV27,TRBD2,TGTGCCAGCACTCCATCGGCGGGGGAGGGGTCCTACGAGCAGTACTTC,CASTPSAGEGSYEQYF
TRBJ2-2,NA,TRBV7-8,TRBD1,TGTGCCAGCAGCCCACGGACCGGACAGGGCCGGGCGCTGTTTTTT,CASSPRTGQGRALFF
TRBJ2-1,medium-sized,TRBV5-1,TRBD2,TGCGCCAGCACCGAGGGACTAGCGGACTTAGATCAGTTCTTC,CASTEGLADLDQFF
TRBJ1-1,NA,TRBV6-6,NA,TGTGCCAGCAGTTACGTAGGGGAGGTAACTGAAGCTTTCTTT,CASSYVGEVTEAFF
TRBJ1-4,once,TRBV6-2/TRBV6-3,NA,TGTGCCAGCAGTGGGACACTTGAAAAACTGTTTTTT,CASSGTLEKLFF
TRBJ2-5,few,TRBV29-1,TRBD2,TGCAGCGTTGTGCGGGGGACTCCTTACCAAGGAACCCAGTACTTC,CSVVRGTPYQGTQYF
TRBJ1-2,NA,TRBV27,NA,TGTGCCAGCAGTTTATCGTATACCCTGGAGGTAATCCTCTATGGCTACACCTTC,CASSLSYTLEVILYGYTF
TRBJ2-1,NA,TRBV9,TRBD2,TGTGCCAGCAGCGTAAGACTAGCGGGGTTGTCCTACAATGAGCAGTTCTTC,CASSVRLAGLSYNEQFF
TRBJ1-2,NA,TRBV9,NA,TGTGCCAGCAGCGTAGGAGTTCAGGGCGCGAACTATGGCTACACCTTC,CASSVGVQGANYGYTF
TRBJ2-4,NA,TRBV30,TRBD2,TGTGCCTGGAGTCAAACTACCGGGACTAGCGGGGGTTACCTAGCCAAAAACATTCAGTACTTC,CAWSQTTGTSGGYLAKNIQYF
TRBJ2-7,NA,TRBV6-2/TRBV6-3,NA,TGTGCCAGCAGTTACCCCCCAGGGGAACACGAGCAGTACTTC,CASSYPPGEHEQYF
TRBJ1-2,NA,TRBV18,TRBD1,TGTGCCAGCTCACCACCGGGACAGGGGGGCGGCTACACCTTC,CASSPPGQGGGYTF
TRBJ2-6,NA,TRBV19,TRBD2,TGTGCCAGTAGTATAGGGCTAGCGGGGTACGTTTCTGGGGCCAACGTCCTGACTTTC,CASSIGLAGYVSGANVLTF
TRBJ1-2,NA,TRBV18,NA,TGTGCCAGCTCACCATCGCACACACAGGGTCGAGACTATGGCTACACCTTC,CASSPSHTQGRDYGYTF
TRBJ1-5,NA,TRBV3-1/TRBV3-2,TRBD1,TGTGCCAGCAGGGACGGGACAGCGGGAGGTCAGCCCCAGCATTTT,CASRDGTAGGQPQHF
TRBJ2-6,NA,TRBV3-1/TRBV3-2,NA,TGTGCCAGCAGCCAGCTGAGCTCTGGGGCCAACGTCCTGACTTTC,CASSQLSSGANVLTF
TRBJ2-5,NA,TRBV18,NA,TGTGCCAGCTCACCACCTTCGGGAGTTCAAGAGACCCAGTACTTC,CASSPPSGVQETQYF
TRBJ1-1,NA,TRBV19,TRBD1,TGTGCCAGTAGTATAGATGACAGGGGAGACACTGAAGCTTTCTTT,CASSIDDRGDTEAFF
TRBJ1-2,few,TRBV9,NA,TGTGCCAGCAGCGTAAGCGTAAACCCTAACTATGGCTACACCTTC,CASSVSVNPNYGYTF
TRBJ2-3,NA,TRBV19,TRBD1,TGTGCCAGTAGCAGGACAGGTTTTCAAACAGATACGCAGTATTTT,CASSRTGFQTDTQYF
TRBJ1-2,NA,TRBV3-1/TRBV3-2,TRBD1,TGTGCCAGCAGCCCGTGGGACAGGCCGGGCTATGGCTACACCTTC,CASSPWDRPGYGYTF
TRBJ1-6,once,TRBV6-5,NA,TGTGCCAGCAGTTACCTGAGTTCACCCCTCCACTTT,CASSYLSSPLHF
TRBJ1-1,few,TRBV18,NA,TGTGCCAGCTCAGCGACAGTAAACACTGAAGCTTTCTTT,CASSATVNTEAFF
TRBJ1-1,NA,TRBV7-2,NA,TGTGCCAGCAGCTTTTTAGCGGGGACTGAAGCTTTCTTT,CASSFLAGTEAFF
TRBJ1-1,NA,TRBV6-5,NA,TGTGCCAGCATTATGACACGTTCGTTCTTT,CASIMTRSFF
TRBJ1-1,NA,TRBV5-4,NA,TGTGCCAGCAGCTTGGGACAGGACACTGAAGCTTTCTTT,CASSLGQDTEAFF
TRBJ2-1,NA,TRBV4-1,TRBD1,TGCGCCAGCAGCCAGGAGACAGGGTTTTTCAGTGAGCAGTTCTTC,CASSQETGFFSEQFF
TRBJ2-3,NA,TRBV3-1/TRBV3-2,NA,TGTGCCAGCAGGCAGTCACAGGACCCCACAGATACGCAGTATTTT,CASRQSQDPTDTQYF
TRBJ2-6,once,TRBV18,TRBD1,TGTGCCAGCTCAAATTTTCCGGGACAGGGGTCCTCTGGGGCCAACGTCCTGACTTTC,CASSNFPGQGSSGANVLTF
TRBJ1-1,NA,TRBV6-5,NA,TGTGCCAGCAGTTACTCGAGGGCGAACACTGAAGCTTTCTTT,CASSYSRANTEAFF
TRBJ1-1,few,TRBV5-1,NA,TGCGCCAGCAGCTTAGACAGGCCGAGCACTGAAGCTTTCTTT,CASSLDRPSTEAFF
TRBJ1-2,NA,TRBV19,TRBD1,TGTGCCAGTAGTTTGGACAGGGGGCAGGGAGGCTACACCTTC,CASSLDRGQGGYTF
TRBJ2-1,once,TRBV21-1,NA,TGTGCCAGCAGCAAAGGGCCTAGCGACAATGAGCAGTTCTTC,CASSKGPSDNEQFF
TRBJ2-7,NA,TRBV10-2,TRBD2,TGCGCCAGCGCCAGGCTAGCGGGAGCCTACGAGCAGTACTTC,CASARLAGAYEQYF
TRBJ2-3,NA,TRBV5-1,NA,TGCGCCAGCAGCTTGGTTAGCAGAGGCACAGATACGCAGTATTTT,CASSLVSRGTDTQYF
TRBJ1-2,NA,TRBV6-6,NA,TGTGCCAGCAGTGCACAGGGATCTTATGGCTACACCTTC,CASSAQGSYGYTF
TRBJ2-1,NA,TRBV7-7,TRBD1,TGTGCCAGCAGCGCTCGGACAGGGGACGTTTATGAGCAGTTCTTC,CASSARTGDVYEQFF
TRBJ2-1,NA,TRBV5-1,NA,TGCGCCAGCAGCCAACGGGGAATATCCTACAATGAGCAGTTCTTC,CASSQRGISYNEQFF
TRBJ2-7,NA,TRBV7-2,TRBD2,TGTGCCAGCAGCCGCGGACTAGCGGGGGCGGGGCAGTACTTC,CASSRGLAGAGQYF
TRBJ2-7,once,TRBV15,TRBD2,TGTGCCACCAGCAGAGGCGGGAGAGGCTACGAGCAGTACTTC,CATSRGGRGYEQYF